This entry features one T cell receptor (beta chain) sequence. Produced via immunoSEQ multiplex PCR; TCRdb's table is partial and in-frame only. The sample yields roughly 120,000 clones, 70% to 90% seen once. These data come from a study of blood T cell repertoires in COVID-19. The CDR3 consists of 14 residues. Germline V CDR1 and CDR2: MNHEY, SMNVEV (reference sequence). Germline trimming cut 6 bases from V and 3 bases from J; bases unmatched to any gene: 2. Sequencing was performed on peripheral blood. The TCR sequence derives from a man between 40 and 49 years old with acute or convalescent COVID-19. The chain is built from TRBV27 and TRBJ2-2, with 9 bases fitting TRBD1. The DNA of the CDR3 is TGTGCCAGCAGGAGGGACAGGGACACCGGGGAGCTGTTTTTT. This translates into CASRRDRDTGELFF.